The sequence of this T cell receptor (beta chain) was determined in a study of blood T cell repertoires in COVID-19. Study at large: There were acute and convalescent COVID-19 samples, and they came from the United States, Italy and Spain.

This clone was seen once. TCRdb keeps only in-frame clones here, not all; method: immunoSEQ multiplex PCR. The sample includes tens of thousands of clones, 85% to 95% of them seen just once. CDR3 length: 13 amino acids. The V end was cut by 3 bases, the J end by 3 bases, with 7 bases between. Per the germline V gene, CDR1 is SNHLY and CDR2 is FYNNEI. Sequencing was performed on peripheral blood. The genes are TRBV2 and TRBJ2-3; a weak D match, TRBD1 (6 bases). This clonotype was sampled from a human donor in a cohort sampled during active COVID-19. In DNA form, the CDR3 reads TGTGCCAGCAGTGATGACAGGACAGATACGCAGTATTTT. Its protein is CASSDDRTDTQYF.